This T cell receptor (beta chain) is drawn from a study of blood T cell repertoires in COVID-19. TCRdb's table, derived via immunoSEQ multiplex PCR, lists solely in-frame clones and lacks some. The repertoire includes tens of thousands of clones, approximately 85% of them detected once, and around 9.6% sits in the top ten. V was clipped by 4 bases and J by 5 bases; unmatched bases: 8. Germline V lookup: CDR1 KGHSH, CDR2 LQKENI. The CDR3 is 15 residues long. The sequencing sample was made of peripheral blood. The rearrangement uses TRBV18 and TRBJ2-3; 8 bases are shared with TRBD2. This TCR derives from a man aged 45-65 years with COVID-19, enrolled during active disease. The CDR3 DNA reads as TGTGCCAGCTCACGCGGGAGGAGCTTTAAAGATACGCAGTATTTT. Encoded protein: CASSRGRSFKDTQYF.